This T cell receptor (beta chain) was identified during a study of regulatory T cells in long-lasting Graves disease. Study-level points and caveats: There were preferences for TRBV28, TRBJ1-2 and TRBJ2-5 in persistent disease.

Stated time point: newly diagnosed GD, antithyroid drugs for less than 3 months. Extracted PBMC RNA gave rise to the TCR library. Germline CDR1 is MDHEN and CDR2 is SYDVKM. CDR3 length: 14 residues. The V and J ends lost 5 bases and 4 bases, in that order; junction bases with no gene match: 7. This clonotype came up many times. No antigen is known for it. Building of the TCR beta libraries involved iRepertoire HTBI primers and Arm-PCR of CDR3 regions. Each CDR3 protein is one row after TCRdb ran MiXCR on the multiplex PCR reads. Of hundreds of thousands of distinct CDR3 sequences in the sample, 15% to 20% were seen once. This sample was shared with a second study, whose subject was T cells in Graves' hyperthyroidism and ophthalmopathy. That study adds: Initially, a first-round RT-PCR of the TCR CDR3 employed the HTBI primer set. Ophthalmopathy was model-predicted a median roughly 6.5 months pre-onset.

This sample comprised peripheral blood mononuclear cells (PBMCs), obtained at new diagnosis, from a patient treated with antithyroid drugs. The genes are TRBV28 and TRBJ1-2, with 7 bases lining up with TRBD1. The source of this sequence is a woman aged 25 to 39 with Graves disease. CDR3 DNA: TGTGCCAGCAGTCCACCTGACAGGGTCTATGGCTACACCTTC. Its protein product is CASSPPDRVYGYTF.